These T cell receptor beta chains were read from a single sample in a study of blood T cell repertoires in COVID-19. TCRdb's table, derived via immunoSEQ multiplex PCR, lists solely in-frame clones and lacks some. In the table there are a few hundred thousand clones, roughly 90% of which are singletons. Input material: peripheral blood. The receptors originated from a human donor in a cohort sampled during active COVID-19. Both conserved end residues are part of each CDR3. Fields, in order: D gene, clone size, V gene, J gene, CDR3 length, CDR3 DNA, CDR3 protein. D genes are given only for firm matches. Size is omitted from some rows. Given values are once, few, many or a class for expanded clones.

d_gene: TRBD1
abundance: -
v_gene: TRBV9
j_gene: TRBJ1-1
len: 15
CDR3nt: TGTGCCAGCAGCGTAGGAGACAGGGGGTACACTGAAGCTTTCTTT
CDR3aa: CASSVGDRGYTEAFF

d_gene: TRBD2
abundance: -
v_gene: TRBV20-1
j_gene: TRBJ2-3
len: 16
CDR3nt: TGCAGTGCTAGTAGCAATGCGGGGGGGCCGGTCGATACGCAGTATTTT
CDR3aa: CSASSNAGGPVDTQYF

d_gene: TRBD2
abundance: -
v_gene: TRBV7-2
j_gene: TRBJ2-7
len: 15
CDR3nt: TGTGCCAGCAGCTTAGACGCGGGGGTCTCCTACGAGCAGTACTTC
CDR3aa: CASSLDAGVSYEQYF

d_gene: TRBD2
abundance: -
v_gene: TRBV18
j_gene: TRBJ2-1
len: 16
CDR3nt: TGTGCCAGCTCACCCAGGACTAGCGGGGGTTACAATGAGCAGTTCTTC
CDR3aa: CASSPRTSGGYNEQFF

d_gene: TRBD1
abundance: -
v_gene: TRBV27
j_gene: TRBJ2-6
len: 19
CDR3nt: TGTGCCAGCACGGGGGTACGAGACAGGGGTCGGGGAGGGGCCAACGTCCTGACTTTC
CDR3aa: CASTGVRDRGRGGANVLTF

d_gene: -
abundance: -
v_gene: TRBV10-3
j_gene: TRBJ1-2
len: 15
CDR3nt: TGTGCCATCAGTGAGACGAAAGACAGCCCCTATGGCTACACCTTC
CDR3aa: CAISETKDSPYGYTF

d_gene: TRBD1
abundance: once
v_gene: TRBV25-1
j_gene: TRBJ1-2
len: 12
CDR3nt: TGTGCCAGCGGGCAGGGGGCACGGGGCTACACCTTC
CDR3aa: CASGQGARGYTF

d_gene: TRBD1
abundance: -
v_gene: TRBV9
j_gene: TRBJ1-4
len: 14
CDR3nt: TGTGCCAGCAGCGTAGGGACAGGGGATGAAAAACTGTTTTTT
CDR3aa: CASSVGTGDEKLFF

d_gene: TRBD2
abundance: -
v_gene: TRBV11-2
j_gene: TRBJ2-7
len: 17
CDR3nt: TGTGCCAGCAGCCCCCGTATCCGGACTAGCGGACCCTACGAGCAGTACTTC
CDR3aa: CASSPRIRTSGPYEQYF

d_gene: TRBD2
abundance: -
v_gene: TRBV27
j_gene: TRBJ2-2
len: 17
CDR3nt: TGTGCCAGCAGTTCCCCTCGGCGGGAGGGCAACACCGGGGAGCTGTTTTTT
CDR3aa: CASSSPRREGNTGELFF

d_gene: TRBD2
abundance: -
v_gene: TRBV6-5
j_gene: TRBJ2-7
len: 16
CDR3nt: TGTGCCAGCAGTTATATTTTCGGGACTAGTCCTTCCGAGCAGTACTTC
CDR3aa: CASSYIFGTSPSEQYF

d_gene: -
abundance: -
v_gene: TRBV7-9
j_gene: TRBJ1-1
len: 13
CDR3nt: TGTGCCAGCAGCCGGGCGGGGGGCTCTGAAGCTTTCTTT
CDR3aa: CASSRAGGSEAFF

d_gene: -
abundance: -
v_gene: TRBV3-1/TRBV3-2
j_gene: TRBJ2-7
len: 17
CDR3nt: TGTGCCAGCAGCCAAGATATCCAGGACACCCGCTCCTACGAGCAGTACTTC
CDR3aa: CASSQDIQDTRSYEQYF

d_gene: TRBD1
abundance: -
v_gene: TRBV7-2
j_gene: TRBJ2-7
len: 14
CDR3nt: TGTGCCAGCAGCTTAGGGACAGGTTACTACGAGCAGTACTTC
CDR3aa: CASSLGTGYYEQYF

d_gene: TRBD2
abundance: -
v_gene: TRBV5-4
j_gene: TRBJ2-3
len: 16
CDR3nt: TGTGCCAGCAGCTCGGGACTAGCGGGGGCCGAATATACGCAGTATTTT
CDR3aa: CASSSGLAGAEYTQYF

d_gene: TRBD1
abundance: -
v_gene: TRBV6-5
j_gene: TRBJ2-7
len: 15
CDR3nt: TGTGCCAGCAGTTACTCCTGGACAGGGACCCACGAGCAGTACTTC
CDR3aa: CASSYSWTGTHEQYF

d_gene: -
abundance: -
v_gene: TRBV7-8
j_gene: TRBJ1-2
len: 15
CDR3nt: TGTGCCAGCAGCCTACCTGGGGCGGCTTTTCGTGGCTACACCTTC
CDR3aa: CASSLPGAAFRGYTF

d_gene: -
abundance: -
v_gene: TRBV28
j_gene: TRBJ1-3
len: 18
CDR3nt: TGTGCCAGCAGTAAGGGAAATCGAGGGAGGAAGGGTAGAAACACCATATATTTT
CDR3aa: CASSKGNRGRKGRNTIYF

d_gene: -
abundance: -
v_gene: TRBV6-7
j_gene: TRBJ1-2
len: 14
CDR3nt: TGTGCCACCGAGAGACAGGCCCCTTTTTATGGCTACACCTTC
CDR3aa: CATERQAPFYGYTF

d_gene: -
abundance: -
v_gene: TRBV19
j_gene: TRBJ2-5
len: 18
CDR3nt: TGTGCCAGTAGTATTAGAGCAGGGTTGAATGGGTACCAAGAGACCCAGTACTTC
CDR3aa: CASSIRAGLNGYQETQYF

d_gene: -
abundance: once
v_gene: TRBV10-3
j_gene: TRBJ1-5
len: 15
CDR3nt: TGTGCCATCAGCGCGACAGCCAGCGACAATCAGCCCCAGCATTTT
CDR3aa: CAISATASDNQPQHF

d_gene: -
abundance: -
v_gene: TRBV7-2
j_gene: TRBJ2-7
len: 16
CDR3nt: TGTGCCAGCAGCTATTCAGGGGGGCCTCGATCCTACGAGCAGTACTTC
CDR3aa: CASSYSGGPRSYEQYF

d_gene: -
abundance: -
v_gene: TRBV29-1
j_gene: TRBJ2-1
len: 15
CDR3nt: TGCAGCGCCCCGGACACCTTCTCTGCCAGCAATGAGCAGTTCTTC
CDR3aa: CSAPDTFSASNEQFF

d_gene: TRBD1
abundance: once
v_gene: TRBV30
j_gene: TRBJ1-1
len: 16
CDR3nt: TGTGCCTGGAGTGTAGACCCGACAGGGTTGGACACTGAAGCTTTCTTT
CDR3aa: CAWSVDPTGLDTEAFF

d_gene: TRBD1
abundance: -
v_gene: TRBV11-2
j_gene: TRBJ1-2
len: 16
CDR3nt: TGTGCCAGCAGCAAAGTCGGGCTCGGGACAGACGAAGGCTACACCTTC
CDR3aa: CASSKVGLGTDEGYTF

d_gene: -
abundance: -
v_gene: TRBV9
j_gene: TRBJ1-1
len: 14
CDR3nt: TGTGCCAGCAGCGTAGTACAGCCGAACACTGAAGCTTTCTTT
CDR3aa: CASSVVQPNTEAFF

d_gene: -
abundance: -
v_gene: TRBV4-3
j_gene: TRBJ2-7
len: 16
CDR3nt: TGCGCCAGCAGCCAAGGGCGCGGGACGGCTTCCTACGAGCAGTACTTC
CDR3aa: CASSQGRGTASYEQYF

d_gene: -
abundance: -
v_gene: TRBV4-1
j_gene: TRBJ2-7
len: 14
CDR3nt: TGCGCCAGCAGCCAAGACCCTCGACAGAGGATGCAGTACTTC
CDR3aa: CASSQDPRQRMQYF

d_gene: -
abundance: -
v_gene: TRBV6-5
j_gene: TRBJ1-4
len: 11
CDR3nt: TGTGCCAGCTCATGGAGGGAAAAACTGTTTTTT
CDR3aa: CASSWREKLFF

d_gene: -
abundance: -
v_gene: TRBV11-2
j_gene: TRBJ2-7
len: 13
CDR3nt: TGTGCCAGCAGCTTAGGCCCAGGGCAGGAGCAGTACTTC
CDR3aa: CASSLGPGQEQYF

d_gene: -
abundance: -
v_gene: TRBV6-5
j_gene: TRBJ1-6
len: 14
CDR3nt: TGTGCCAGCAGTACAGGGTCCGGTCTGAGGACCCTCCACTTT
CDR3aa: CASSTGSGLRTLHF

d_gene: -
abundance: -
v_gene: TRBV5-1
j_gene: TRBJ2-3
len: 15
CDR3nt: TGCGCCAGCAGCTTGCGTGCGGGCTACACAGATACGCAGTATTTT
CDR3aa: CASSLRAGYTDTQYF

d_gene: -
abundance: -
v_gene: TRBV7-2
j_gene: TRBJ1-6
len: 15
CDR3nt: TGTGCCAGCAGCTTAAATAGTCCGGGGAATTCACCCCTCCACTTT
CDR3aa: CASSLNSPGNSPLHF

d_gene: -
abundance: -
v_gene: TRBV7-2
j_gene: TRBJ1-6
len: 13
CDR3nt: TGTGCCAGCAGCTTAATCGTGGGCTCACCCCTCCACTTT
CDR3aa: CASSLIVGSPLHF

d_gene: -
abundance: -
v_gene: TRBV28
j_gene: TRBJ1-2
len: 17
CDR3nt: TGTGCCAGCAGTCGGCCCATACAGGTTTCCCTCTCCTATGGCTACACCTTC
CDR3aa: CASSRPIQVSLSYGYTF

d_gene: -
abundance: -
v_gene: TRBV5-8
j_gene: TRBJ2-7
len: 15
CDR3nt: TGTGCCAGCAGCGGATACAGGAAAATCTCCTACGAGCAGTACTTC
CDR3aa: CASSGYRKISYEQYF

d_gene: -
abundance: -
v_gene: TRBV7-9
j_gene: TRBJ2-6
len: 13
CDR3nt: TGTGCCAGCGGACAATCTGGGGCCAACGTCCTGACTTTC
CDR3aa: CASGQSGANVLTF